This T cell receptor beta chain originates from a study of CD8+ T cells in alopecia areata. Following RNA extraction, reverse transcription yielded cDNA that acted as the sequencing template. Produced via immunoSEQ multiplex PCR; TCRdb's table is partial and in-frame only. The table includes 130,000 to 150,000 clones, approximately 65% detected once. Germline loops: CDR1 GTSNPN, CDR2 SVGIG (reference sequence). The CDR3 length is 13 residues. In the case of this clone: Germline and junction disagree at one end, which may indicate a read error.

Sequenced input: CD8+ T cells sorted from blood. This chain uses TRBV30 with TRBJ1-3; no clear D gene. The origin of this receptor is a human donor in good health. As DNA, the CDR3 is TGTGCCTGGACCCCAATCGAGAATCCCCCTTATTGGTTT. It translates to CAWTPIENPPYWF.